In this sample, the clone carrying this TCR beta chain turned up a few times. The protocol was immunoSEQ multiplex PCR, while the TCRdb copy is restricted to in-frame clones and leaves out a portion. The sample has tens of thousands of clones; about nine tenths are singletons. Germline values: CDR1 LGHNA, CDR2 YNFKEQ. V shed 0 bases and J 3 bases; nucleotides not matched to a gene: 2. The CDR3 spans 14 residues. The data are from a study of PD-L1 blockade in urothelial cancer. This TCR was recovered from a woman in her 70s with urothelial cancer. This chain joins TRBV4-2 and TRBJ2-7; 7 bases match TRBD2. The starting material was PBMCs, obtained around atezolizumab (anti-PD-L1) treatment. As DNA, the CDR3 is TGTGCCAGCAGCCAAGATACGGGGGGCTACGAGCAGTACTTC. Its protein is CASSQDTGGYEQYF.